This T cell receptor beta chain comes out of a study of blood T cell repertoires in COVID-19. The wider study: The cDNA or gDNA used as material had been derived from T cells, B-cell-depleted T cells, or PBMCs.

Sequenced by immunoSEQ multiplex PCR; TCRdb stores in-frame clones only, minus some. The sample yields about 50,000 clones, about 80% seen once. CDR3 length: 13 residues. V was trimmed by 3 bases and J by 0 bases, leaving 3 bases between them. Sequenced input: peripheral blood. This sequence joins TRBV12-3 or TRBV12-4 and TRBJ2-4, with D unresolved. The sequence derives from a man aged 45-65 years with active or convalescent COVID-19. Here the CDR3 reads CASSFLAKNIQYF. As DNA, the CDR3 is TGTGCCAGCAGTTTTCTAGCCAAAAACATTCAGTACTTC.